The 26 T cell receptor beta chains given below trace back to one sample, sequenced in a study of cytomegalovirus exposure and HLA in healthy donors. PCR used 60 Vbeta primers and 13 Jbeta primers. The repertoire was sequenced with immunoSEQ multiplex PCR; TCRdb's copy has only in-frame clones and lacks some. The table shows about 160,000 clones, with over 65% occurring only once. Sequencing was performed on PBMCs. The receptors derive from a female donor in good health and CMV-seronegative.

This chain uses TRBV18 with TRBJ1-1; possibly TRBD1 for D (5 bases). Trimming shortened V by 6 bases and J by 1 base, and 9 bases separated the two germline ends. CDR3 length: 13 amino acids. In germline, CDR1 is KGHSH, CDR2 LQKENI. The CDR3, as DNA: TGTGCCAGCTCGTTGGGGGGGAACACTGAAGCTTTCTTT. Its protein product is CASSLGGNTEAFF.

This clone was recorded only once. The chain employs TRBV2 and TRBJ2-3; D possibly corresponds to TRBD2 (7 bases). Looked up from germline, CDR1 is SNHLY and CDR2 is FYNNEI. V was pared by 8 bases and J by 5 bases, with 14 bases between. This CDR3 is built from 13 residues. This CDR3 is CASHRGGGDTQYF. The DNA of the CDR3 is TGTGCCAGCCACCGGGGAGGGGGAGATACGCAGTATTTT.

The chain is built from TRBV30 and TRBJ1-1; D is uncertain. Germline V gene lookup returns CDR1 GTSNPN and CDR2 SVGIG (reference sequence). V was clipped by 3 bases and J by 4 bases, with 6 bases between them. CDR3 size: 11 residues. CDR3 in DNA: TGTGCCTGGAGCGGGATCACTGAAGCTTTCTTT. It yields the protein CAWSGITEAFF.

The V gene is TRBV10-3, the J gene TRBJ1-1; D is perhaps TRBD1 (5 bases). Trimming removed 7 bases from V and 4 bases from J, with 16 bases in between. Per the germline V gene, CDR1 is ENHRY and CDR2 is SYGVKD. The CDR3 spans 14 residues. Here the CDR3 reads CAITKGREGTEAFF. The CDR3 coding sequence is TGTGCCATCACGAAGGGCAGGGAGGGCACTGAAGCTTTCTTT.

J is TRBJ1-1 and V is TRBV7-9; 8 bases match TRBD1. The CDR3 covers 15 residues. Trimming took 5 bases from V and 12 from J; bases not matched to a gene: 17. Germline CDR1 is SEHNR and CDR2 is FQNEAQ (reference sequence). CDR3 coding DNA: TGTGCCAGCAGCCCCAAACAGGGGGAGATCCTTACGTCTTTCTTT. As protein: CASSPKQGEILTSFF.

The gene calls are TRBV19 and TRBJ2-2; D may be TRBD2 (7 bases). The V gene's germline CDR1 is LNHDA and CDR2 SQIVND (reference sequence). CDR3 size: 15 residues. Trimming took 10 bases from V and 4 from J, leaving 19 bases between them. CDR3 coding DNA: TGTGCCACCGAGGGGGGGCAGGTTGGCACCGGGGAGCTGTTTTTT. It specifies CATEGGQVGTGELFF.

V gene TRBV6-5 combines with J gene TRBJ1-5; D may be TRBD1 (6 bases). Germline CDR1 MNHEY, CDR2 SVGAGI. The CDR3 sequence is 12 residues long. The germline V and J ends were trimmed by 5 bases and 11 bases, with 13 bases remaining between them. The CDR3 here is CASSEGDRTQHF. The CDR3 nucleotides read TGTGCCAGCAGTGAAGGAGACAGGACCCAGCATTTT.

The rearrangement joins TRBV30 to TRBJ1-2; D call uncertain. This CDR3 contains 14 residues. The V end was cut by 1 base, the J end by 4 bases, with 13 bases between. Germline CDR1 is GTSNPN and CDR2 is SVGIG (reference sequence). CDR3 nucleotides: TGTGCCTGGAGTGGGGTCCCGGGTGGCTATGGCTACACCTTC. Encoded protein: CAWSGVPGGYGYTF.

This chain joins TRBV7-2 and TRBJ1-2; 7 bases match TRBD1. J was trimmed by 8 bases and V by 3 bases; bases with no gene match: 15. Germline assignment: CDR1 SGHTA and CDR2 FQGNSA. This CDR3 region has 16 residues. The CDR3 protein is CASSLDETGRVGGYTF. The CDR3 DNA is TGTGCCAGCAGCTTGGACGAGACAGGGCGCGTGGGGGGCTACACCTTC.

This clone was found a few times. The gene calls are TRBV7-2 and TRBJ2-2; D gene uncertain. The germline V and J ends were trimmed by 5 bases and 3 bases, with 4 bases remaining between them. Germline V gives CDR1 SGHTA, CDR2 FQGNSA. CDR3 length: 12 residues. The CDR3 loop reads CASSTYTGELFF. The CDR3 DNA is TGTGCCAGCAGCACTTACACCGGGGAGCTGTTTTTT.

The chain links TRBV7-9 to TRBJ2-7, with 12 nucleotides matching TRBD2. In germline, CDR1 is SEHNR, CDR2 FQNEAQ (reference sequence). This CDR3 has 15 amino acids. V lost 4 bases and J lost 3; bases outside the gene matches: 4. The CDR3 DNA follows: TGTGCCAGCAGCTCCCGACTAGCGGGAGTCTACGAGCAGTACTTC. The encoded protein is CASSSRLAGVYEQYF.

Only one count was recorded for this clone. This chain joins TRBV11-2 and TRBJ2-2, with a weak D call TRBD2 (6 bases). Trimming pared 5 bases from V and 0 bases from J, leaving 13 bases between. From germline, CDR1 is SGHAT and CDR2 FQNNGV. The CDR3 runs 16 residues. CDR3 DNA: TGTGCCAGCAGCCCCTTGGCGGGGACGAACACCGGGGAGCTGTTTTTT. This gives the protein CASSPLAGTNTGELFF.

The chain employs TRBV7-2 and TRBJ2-2; 8 bases fit TRBD2. CDR1 and CDR2 (germline): SGHTA, FQGNSA. The CDR3 contains 16 residues. V dropped 3 bases and J dropped 4; count of bases not matched to a gene: 7. CDR3 in amino acids: CASSFTSGGGTGELFF. In DNA, the CDR3 is TGTGCCAGCAGCTTTACTAGCGGAGGAGGCACCGGGGAGCTGTTTTTT.

This sequence joins TRBV5-6 and TRBJ2-7; D may be TRBD2 (5 bases). Germline V gene data show CDR1 as SGHDT and CDR2 as YYEEEE. The CDR3 length is 14 residues. V was trimmed by 0 bases and J by 5 bases, leaving 12 bases between them. CDR3 sequence reads: CASSLAGVLNEQYF. The DNA of the CDR3 is TGTGCCAGCAGCTTGGCCGGGGTATTAAACGAGCAGTACTTC.

The chain joins TRBV19 to TRBJ1-2; D may be TRBD1 (5 bases). CDR1 is LNHDA and CDR2 is SQIVND in the germline V gene (reference sequence). The CDR3 extends over 13 amino acids. V shed 6 bases and J shed 5 bases, with 13 bases lying between them. The CDR3 nucleotides are TGTGCCAGTAGCCCTGACAGTAATTATGGCTACACCTTC. Its translation is CASSPDSNYGYTF.

This clone was seen a few times. The CDR3 DNA reads TGTGCCAGTAGCCTGTTCCCCTCAGGCTCTCTCTACGAGCAGTACTTC. Protein sequence: CASSLFPSGSLYEQYF. The V and J genes are TRBV19 and TRBJ2-7; D is unresolved. CDR3 size: 16 residues. Germline V gene data show CDR1 as LNHDA and CDR2 as SQIVND (reference sequence). V lost 6 bases and J 3 bases, leaving 21 bases between the germline ends.

The sample holds a few counts of this clone. V gene TRBV9 combines with J gene TRBJ2-1; the D gene is possibly TRBD2 (5 bases). V gave up 7 bases and J gave up 9 bases, with 14 bases separating them. The CDR3 length is 12 residues. Germline V gene lookup returns CDR1 SGDLS and CDR2 YYNGEE. The chain's CDR3 is CASAEDEGEQFF. CDR3 coding DNA: TGTGCCAGCGCAGAAGACGAGGGTGAGCAGTTCTTC. Full variable domain (rest looked up from reference TRBV9 and TRBJ2-1): DSGVTQTPKHLITATGQRVTLRCSPRSGDLSVYWYQQSLDQGLQFLIQYYNGEERAKGNILERFSAQQFPDLHSELNLSSLELGDSALYFCASAEDEGEQFFGPGTRLTVL.

The chain is built from TRBV10-3 and TRBJ1-1; tentative D call: TRBD1 (6 bases). V lost 4 bases to trimming and J lost 4 bases, with 10 bases between them. In germline, CDR1 is ENHRY, CDR2 SYGVKD. The CDR3 runs 13 residues. The CDR3 nucleotides read TGTGCCATCAGTGGCACAGGGCTCACTGAAGCTTTCTTT. Translated, it gives CAISGTGLTEAFF.

This clone has just one count. The V and J genes are TRBV30 and TRBJ1-1; D not resolved. The CDR3 extends over 14 amino acids. Trimming shortened V by 4 bases and J by 5 bases, and 17 bases separated the two germline ends. The germline CDR1 and CDR2 sequences are GTSNPN and SVGIG (reference sequence). As DNA, the CDR3 is TGTGCCTGGAACCCCTGGGGAGTGATGACTGAAGCTTTCTTT. It yields the protein CAWNPWGVMTEAFF.

The CDR3: CASSHGTGSGSPLHF. In DNA form, the CDR3 reads TGCGCCAGCAGCCACGGGACAGGGTCGGGGTCACCCCTCCACTTT. The chain uses TRBV4-1 and TRBJ1-6; 9 positions match TRBD1. The CDR3 length is 15 residues. The germline V gene has CDR1 MGHRA and CDR2 YSYEKL. The junction had 7 bases not matched to a gene; V was cut back by 3 bases and J by 10 bases.

The chain has TRBV30 and TRBJ2-4; D might be TRBD2 (6 bases). Trimming removed 2 bases from V and 12 bases from J, with 20 bases in between. Germline CDR1 reads GTSNPN; CDR2 reads SVGIG (reference sequence). The CDR3 covers 14 residues. The CDR3 spells CAWSWLREPRSQYF. CDR3 DNA sequence: TGTGCCTGGAGTTGGCTCCGGGAGCCACGCAGTCAGTACTTC.

The V gene is TRBV7-9, the J gene TRBJ2-3, with 12 bases lining up with TRBD2. CDR1 is SEHNR, CDR2 FQNEAQ, per germline (reference sequence). V gave up 6 bases and J gave up 2 bases; unmatched junction bases: 12. The CDR3 runs to 18 residues. The CDR3 is CASRPASGGDKLTDTQYF. CDR3 nucleotide sequence: TGTGCCAGCAGACCAGCTAGCGGGGGGGATAAACTCACAGATACGCAGTATTTT.

This clone is a singleton in its sample. The chain links TRBV7-9 to TRBJ2-1; 7 nucleotides match TRBD2. The germline CDR1 and CDR2 sequences are SEHNR and FQNEAQ (reference sequence). The V segment lost 0 bases and the J segment 7 bases; nucleotides outside the gene matches: 6. CDR3 length: 15 residues. The CDR3 DNA reads as TGTGCCAGCAGCTTAGCGGCTAGCGGAGGAAATGAGCAGTTCTTC. Translation: CASSLAASGGNEQFF.

The chain employs TRBV6-1 and TRBJ1-4; tentative D call: TRBD1 (6 bases). Germline V gene data show CDR1 as MNHNS and CDR2 as SASEGT. V lost 2 bases, J lost 8 bases, and 12 bases lay in between. The CDR3 runs to 14 residues. This CDR3 reads CASSEFLRGEKLFF. The CDR3, as DNA: TGTGCCAGCAGTGAATTTTTGAGGGGGGAAAAACTGTTTTTT.

V and J are TRBV28 and TRBJ1-5; 10 bases align to TRBD1. V dropped 8 bases and J dropped 8; count of bases not matched to a gene: 12. The CDR3 sequence is 15 residues long. Germline V CDR1 and CDR2: MDHEN, SYDVKM. As DNA, the CDR3 is TGTGCCAGCGGGGACAGGGGTTATAATGTGAAGCCCCAGCATTTT. Its translation: CASGDRGYNVKPQHF. Looking up the rest from reference TRBV28 and TRBJ1-5 gives the full variable domain: DVKVTQSSRYLVKRTGEKVFLECVQDMDHENMFWYRQDPGLGLRLIYFSYDVKMKEKGDIPEGYSVSREKKERFSLILESASTNQTSMYLCASGDRGYNVKPQHFGDGTRLSIL.

V is TRBV6-1 and J is TRBJ1-6; D may be TRBD1 (6 bases). The germline V and J ends were trimmed by 7 bases and 9 bases, with 16 bases remaining between them. The CDR3 consists of 14 residues. Germline CDR1 is MNHNS and CDR2 is SASEGT. The CDR3 sequence: CASKEAGAISPLHF. In DNA form, the CDR3 reads TGTGCCAGCAAAGAGGCAGGGGCCATTTCACCCCTCCACTTT.